This T cell receptor (beta chain) was profiled in a study of CD4 and CD8 cells across lung adenocarcinoma regions. TCRdb re-called the PCR reads with MiXCR, one entry per CDR3 protein. The table lists approximately 9,000 distinct CDR3 sequences, 35% to 50% of them singletons, with 15% to 20% in the top ten. Worth noting for this clonotype: At one of its ends the junction is not consistent with the germline gene, which may arise from a read error.

Localized lung adenocarcinoma, a non-small cell lung cancer, affected the donors. This clonotype originated in a female donor with lung adenocarcinoma. The CD4 and CD8 labels of this study may be unreliable. The sequenced sample consisted of CD4+ T cells from the margin of a lung tumor.

The DNA for the CDR3 is TGTGCCAGCAGTTTGGGGACTGGGGGCCAGTCGGCAGATACGCAGTACTTT. As protein: CASSLGTGGQSADTQYF. The chain links TRBV6-5 to TRBJ2-3, with D possibly called TRBD1 or TRBD2 (6 bases each). CDR1 is MNHEY, CDR2 SVGAGI, per germline. The length of the CDR3 is 17 residues.